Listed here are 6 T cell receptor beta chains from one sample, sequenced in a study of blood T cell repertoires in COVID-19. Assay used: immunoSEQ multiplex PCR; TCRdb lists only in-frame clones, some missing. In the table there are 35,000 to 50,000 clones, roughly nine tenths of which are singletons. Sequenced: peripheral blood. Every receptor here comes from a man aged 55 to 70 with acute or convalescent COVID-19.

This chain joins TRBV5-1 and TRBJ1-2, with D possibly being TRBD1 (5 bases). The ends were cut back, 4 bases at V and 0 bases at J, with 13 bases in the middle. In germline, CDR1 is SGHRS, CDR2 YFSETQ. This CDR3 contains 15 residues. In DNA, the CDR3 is TGCGCCAGCAGCCCCCCGGGGGGGTCTAACTATGGCTACACCTTC. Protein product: CASSPPGGSNYGYTF.

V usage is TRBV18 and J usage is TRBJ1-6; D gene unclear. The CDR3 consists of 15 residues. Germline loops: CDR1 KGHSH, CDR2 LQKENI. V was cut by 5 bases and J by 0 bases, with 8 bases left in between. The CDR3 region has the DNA TGTGCCAGCTCAAGGAGGAGCTCCTATAATTCACCCCTCCACTTT. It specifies CASSRRSSYNSPLHF.

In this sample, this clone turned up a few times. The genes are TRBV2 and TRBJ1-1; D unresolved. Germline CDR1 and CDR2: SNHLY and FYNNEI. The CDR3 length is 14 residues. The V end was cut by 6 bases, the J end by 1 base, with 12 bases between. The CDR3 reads CASSAREANTEAFF. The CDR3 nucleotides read TGTGCCAGCAGCGCAAGGGAGGCGAACACTGAAGCTTTCTTT. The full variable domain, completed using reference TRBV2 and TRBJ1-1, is EPEVTQTPSHQVTQMGQEVILRCVPISNHLYFYWYRQILGQKVEFLVSFYNNEISEKSEIFDDQFSVERPDGSNFTLKIRSTKLEDSAMYFCASSAREANTEAFFGQGTRLTVV.

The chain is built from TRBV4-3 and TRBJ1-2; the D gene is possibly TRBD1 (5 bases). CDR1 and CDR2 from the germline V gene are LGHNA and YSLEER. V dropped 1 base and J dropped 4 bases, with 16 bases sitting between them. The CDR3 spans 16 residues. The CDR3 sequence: CASSQVSEGLGYGYTF. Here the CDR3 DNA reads TGCGCCAGCAGCCAAGTATCGGAGGGACTCGGCTATGGCTACACCTTC.

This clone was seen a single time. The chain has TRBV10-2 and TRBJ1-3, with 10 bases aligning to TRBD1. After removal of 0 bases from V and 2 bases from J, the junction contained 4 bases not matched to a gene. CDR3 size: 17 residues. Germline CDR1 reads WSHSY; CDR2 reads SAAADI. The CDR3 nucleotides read TGCGCCAGCAGTGAGTCAGGGACAGGGGTTGCTGGAAACACCATATATTTT. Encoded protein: CASSESGTGVAGNTIYF.

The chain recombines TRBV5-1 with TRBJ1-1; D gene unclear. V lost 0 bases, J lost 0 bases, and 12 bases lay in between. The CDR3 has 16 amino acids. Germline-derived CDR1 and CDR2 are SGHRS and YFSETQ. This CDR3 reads CASSLVIGAMNTEAFF. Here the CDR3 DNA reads TGCGCCAGCAGCTTGGTAATAGGAGCCATGAACACTGAAGCTTTCTTT.